These 21 T cell receptor beta chains came from one sample sequenced in a study of T cells in localized non-small cell lung cancer. Data came from immunoSEQ multiplex PCR; TCRdb stores just in-frame clones and leaves some out. The data show about 74,000 clones, approximately 84% seen once. Specimen: peripheral blood, collected before any cancer treatment. Source of these receptors: a female donor at least 60 years old with stage I lung adenocarcinoma.

The CDR3 DNA is TGCGCCAGCAGCTTGGACTCCGGGGATCAGCCCCAGCATTTT. Its translation is CASSLDSGDQPQHF. V usage is TRBV5-1 and J usage is TRBJ1-5; the D is unclear. CDR1 is SGHRS and CDR2 is YFSETQ in the germline V gene. CDR3 length equals 14 residues. Between the trimmed V and J ends, which lost 0 bases and 5 bases, there was a span of 9 bases.

This chain joins TRBV4-2 and TRBJ2-7, with TRBD2 matching over 11 bases. Losses at the gene ends were 2 bases for V and 2 bases for J; bases not matched to a gene: 5. The CDR3 extends over 16 amino acids. Germline CDR1 is LGHNA and CDR2 is YNFKEQ. The CDR3: CASSQTSGSSTYEQYF. The CDR3 DNA follows: TGTGCCAGCAGCCAAACTAGCGGGAGTTCAACCTACGAGCAGTACTTC.

The chain employs TRBV27 and TRBJ1-2, with D possibly matching TRBD1 (5 bases). CDR3 length equals 16 residues. With 5 bases removed from V and 5 bases from J, the gap between germline ends came to 21 bases. Germline CDR1 is MNHEY and CDR2 is SMNVEV (reference sequence). The CDR3 DNA follows: TGTGCCAGCAGTCCTAGTGCAGGACAAAAGCCATATGGCTACACCTTC. The encoded protein is CASSPSAGQKPYGYTF.

J is TRBJ2-7 and V is TRBV11-3, with 11 bases that match TRBD1. The CDR3 runs to 14 residues. Germline CDR1 reads SGHNT; CDR2 reads YENEEA. The ends lost 6 bases at V and 10 bases at J; junction bases unmatched: 11. CDR3 in amino acids: CASRSGQGADYQYF. The CDR3 coding sequence is TGTGCCAGCAGATCCGGACAGGGGGCGGATTATCAGTACTTC.

The rearrangement joins TRBV5-1 to TRBJ2-5; D not certain. The ends were cut back, 0 bases at V and 2 bases at J, with 8 bases in the middle. Germline CDR1 reads SGHRS; CDR2 reads YFSETQ. The CDR3 contains 14 residues. The CDR3 region is CASSLGPEQETQYF. The CDR3 DNA sequence: TGCGCCAGCAGCTTGGGCCCAGAACAAGAGACCCAGTACTTC.

The V call is TRBV18, the J call TRBJ2-5, with 10 bases identical to TRBD2. There are 16 residues in the CDR3. The J segment lost 4 bases and the V segment lost 1 base, leaving 6 bases of the junction unmatched. Germline loops: CDR1 KGHSH, CDR2 LQKENI. The CDR3 loop reads CASSPLSGRASETQYF. As DNA, the CDR3 is TGTGCCAGCTCACCACTAAGCGGGAGGGCCTCAGAGACCCAGTACTTC.

This chain uses TRBV2 with TRBJ1-3, with D unclear. V was cut by 6 bases and J by 0 bases, with 12 bases left in between. The CDR3 spans 15 residues. Germline V gene sequence: CDR1 SNHLY, CDR2 FYNNEI. The CDR3 protein is CASRPQRDSGNTIYF. The DNA for the CDR3 is TGTGCCAGCAGGCCACAGAGAGACTCTGGAAACACCATATATTTT.

This chain connects TRBV5-1 to TRBJ1-1, with D unclear. CDR1 is SGHRS and CDR2 is YFSETQ in the germline V gene. The CDR3 is made up of 15 amino acids. V gave up 0 bases and J gave up 4 bases, with 13 bases separating them. The CDR3 reads CASSLDGEMSTEAFF. The CDR3 DNA reads as TGCGCCAGCAGCTTGGATGGGGAGATGAGCACTGAAGCTTTCTTT.

The J gene is TRBJ2-5, the V gene TRBV7-9; 7 nucleotides agree with TRBD2. The CDR3 contains 15 residues. Trimming at V came to 1 base and at J to 3 bases, leaving 5 bases not matched to a gene. Germline CDR1 reads SEHNR; CDR2 reads FQNEAQ (reference sequence). The DNA for the CDR3 is TGTGCCAGCAGCTTAGTGTATGGGGGGGAAGAGACCCAGTACTTC. It specifies CASSLVYGGEETQYF.

The V gene is TRBV6-5, the J gene TRBJ1-5; 8 bases map to TRBD1. Germline V lookup: CDR1 MNHEY, CDR2 SVGAGI. The length of the CDR3 is 15 residues. J gave up 6 bases and V 6 bases, and 10 bases lay outside the gene matches. CDR3 bases: TGTGCCAGCAGCAAACAGGGGGATCCCCGTCAGCCCCAGCATTTT. Protein: CASSKQGDPRQPQHF.

This clone has a single count. The chain is built from TRBV6-1 and TRBJ2-1; a possible D gene is TRBD2 (5 bases). CDR1 MNHNS and CDR2 SASEGT come from the germline V gene. V lost 0 bases and J 15 bases, leaving 18 bases between the germline ends. This CDR3 is built from 14 residues. The CDR3 loop reads CASSEAPGLMPRFF. CDR3 bases: TGTGCCAGCAGTGAAGCACCCGGACTGATGCCCCGGTTCTTC.

The V call is TRBV5-1, the J call TRBJ2-5; unclear D gene. Trimming took off 4 bases at V and 5 bases at J, with 9 bases between the two ends. Germline loops: CDR1 SGHRS, CDR2 YFSETQ. This CDR3 is 12 amino acids long. The CDR3: CASSTQKETQYF. The CDR3 DNA is TGCGCCAGCAGCACCCAGAAGGAGACCCAGTACTTC.

This chain connects TRBV5-1 to TRBJ1-6, with no clear D. Germline CDR1 SGHRS, CDR2 YFSETQ. The CDR3 has 14 amino acids. Trimming left V 0 bases short and J 3 bases short, with 4 bases between. The CDR3 loop is CASSLGNYNSPLHF. CDR3 sequence (DNA): TGCGCCAGCAGCTTGGGGAACTATAATTCACCCCTCCACTTT.

This chain joins TRBV4-2 and TRBJ2-1, with 7 bases that match TRBD1. V trimming: 1 base; J trimming: 4 bases; junction bases outside the gene matches: 4. The CDR3 consists of 15 residues. Germline V lookup: CDR1 LGHNA, CDR2 YNFKEQ. The CDR3 DNA is TGTGCCAGCAGCCAAGGGGACAGCTTATACAATGAGCAGTTCTTC. This gives the protein CASSQGDSLYNEQFF.

This chain connects TRBV5-6 to TRBJ2-5; the match to TRBD2 covers 11 bases. The junction had 11 bases not matched to a gene; V was cut back by 3 bases and J by 7 bases. CDR1 is SGHDT and CDR2 is YYEEEE in the germline V gene. The CDR3 is 16 amino acids. The CDR3, as DNA: TGTGCCAGCAGCTATGACACTAGCGGGAGTTTGGCGACCCAGTACTTC. Its translation is CASSYDTSGSLATQYF.

The V call is TRBV7-2, the J call TRBJ1-2, with 9 positions matching TRBD1. Germline CDR1 and CDR2: SGHTA and FQGNSA. After removal of 5 bases from V and 4 bases from J, the junction contained 11 bases not matched to a gene. The CDR3 loop spans 16 amino acids. The CDR3 here is CASSPGQGFTAYGYTF. The CDR3 DNA sequence: TGTGCCAGCAGCCCGGGACAGGGCTTTACGGCCTATGGCTACACCTTC.

J is TRBJ2-5 and V is TRBV18; no firm D call. CDR3 length equals 15 residues. V gave up 6 bases and J gave up 1 base, with 15 bases separating them. CDR1 is KGHSH, CDR2 LQKENI, per germline. The DNA of the CDR3 is TGTGCCAGCTCTCTAGGCCCAGGAAGCCAAGAGACCCAGTACTTC. Translated: CASSLGPGSQETQYF. The variable domain in full, completed from reference TRBV18 and TRBJ2-5, reads NAGVMQNPRHLVRRRGQEARLRCSPMKGHSHVYWYRQLPEEGLKFMVYLQKENIIDESGMPKERFSAEFPKEGPSILRIQQVVRGDSAAYFCASSLGPGSQETQYFGPGTRLLVL.

In DNA, the CDR3 is TGTGCCAGCAGCCATTATGGGACAGACAATCAGCCCCAGCATTTT. Translation: CASSHYGTDNQPQHF. The J gene is TRBJ1-5, the V gene TRBV7-8; 7 bases agree with TRBD1. This CDR3 comprises 15 residues. V dropped 5 bases and J dropped 3; count of bases not matched to a gene: 7. Per the germline V gene, CDR1 is SGHVS and CDR2 is FQNEAQ.

V gene TRBV9 combines with J gene TRBJ2-1, with D unresolved. V shed 4 bases and J shed 0 bases, with 11 bases lying between them. CDR3 size: 15 residues. Germline V gene lookup returns CDR1 SGDLS and CDR2 YYNGEE. CDR3 nucleotide sequence: TGTGCCAGCAGCCCGCGAGGTAGCTCCTACAATGAGCAGTTCTTC. This gives the protein CASSPRGSSYNEQFF.

This chain uses TRBV5-4 with TRBJ2-6, with TRBD2 matching over 7 bases. Trimming took 0 bases from V and 0 from J; bases not matched to a gene: 3. This CDR3 is 17 amino acids long. Germline V gives CDR1 SGHNT, CDR2 YYREEE (reference sequence). The CDR3 spells CASSLGGGSSGANVLTF. In DNA form, the CDR3 reads TGTGCCAGCAGCTTGGGGGGCGGGAGCTCTGGGGCCAACGTCCTGACTTTC.

The chain links TRBV6-6 to TRBJ2-5; D remains ambiguous. The V and J ends lost 2 bases and 4 bases respectively, with 5 bases between them. This CDR3 is 12 amino acids long. Germline CDR1 MNHNY, CDR2 SVGAGI (reference sequence). The CDR3 loop is CASSYRVETQYF. The CDR3 DNA reads TGTGCCAGCAGTTACAGGGTAGAGACCCAGTACTTC.